The source of this T cell receptor (beta chain) is a study of Graves' ophthalmopathy and Graves' hyperthyroidism (dated by TCRdb to between 2018 and 2020). Regarding the research as a whole: Peripheral blood was collected at initial diagnosis, before any treatment. Once sampling was done, hyperthyroidism patients were given methimazole at a starting dose of 30 mg daily, while ophthalmopathy patients were given high-dose intravenous methylprednisolone. The study used TCR beta repertoire signatures to distinguish Graves' ophthalmopathy from Graves' hyperthyroidism and to predict progression to ophthalmopathy. To explore V-J signatures distinguishing ophthalmopathy from hyperthyroidism, a discovery set of approximately 100 patients (fewer than 45 ophthalmopathy, around 55 stable hyperthyroidism) was enrolled. For training and testing, the 100 or so patients in the discovery cohort were randomly divided in a 7:3 ratio. In total, approximately 130 blood samples were TCR-sequenced: approximately 42 ophthalmopathy, approximately 80 hyperthyroidism and approximately 17 hyperthyroidism-to-ophthalmopathy patients. T-cell repertoires of thyroid tissue and blood were compared in over five hyperthyroidism patients. The independent validation cohort included 18 hyperthyroidism patients plus 17 patients who later progressed from hyperthyroidism to ophthalmopathy. General study outcomes and caveats: Most expanded thyroid clonotypes with a frequency above 0.001 also appeared in blood, which suggests that blood repertoires may reflect the immune response in the thyroid. In validation, the model predicted ophthalmopathy progression with about 71% sensitivity and approximately 72% specificity; 12 predicted patients were CT-confirmed with GO in a median of about 6.2 months. Ophthalmopathy was separated from stable hyperthyroidism by the 13-signature model with roughly 90% sensitivity and around 81% specificity in cross-validation and with 80%/75% in the test set. Sample size was not statistically predetermined, and group allocation was not concealed from the investigators.

For repertoire sequencing, the TCR beta CDR3 regions were amplified from RNA transcripts. A first-round RT-PCR used HTBI primers with the Qiagen OneStep RT-PCR kit, followed by a second-round multiplex PCR, size selection and purification. Libraries were sequenced on an Illumina HiSeq2000 using paired-end 100 bp reads. Per the authors' processing: SOAPnuke was used to process the reads, removing any read that contained adapters or uncalled bases, had a mean Phred below 15, or lacked an exact match to the constant primer or identifier. High-quality paired reads were merged with COPE v1.2.5. Each unique nucleotide sequence was defined as a clonotype, and clonotypes were aligned to IMGT TRB V, D and J references with MiTCR v1.1. Analysis was restricted to V-J combinations with a frequency above 0.0001, which covered 98% to 99.2% of repertoires. For each V-J combination, a TCR clonal expansion and chaos score was defined as F50 clonal expansion divided by the chaos observed in the TCRdist matrix. Welch's t-statistics and random forest were used to narrow the features down to 10 to 15 V-J combinations, which were then fed into a naive Bayes classifier. Thyroid-blood repertoire similarity was quantified with the Morisita-Horn index. TCRdb's own reprocessing of the public reads used fastp at Q25 and MiXCR and kept productive beta chains. Rows merge per CDR3 protein into single entries with the most common DNA and genes. Clone size and V and J calls follow TCRdb, not the original study. For this sample there are about 620,000 distinct CDR3 sequences; roughly 20% appear just once. Approximately 6.5% of the sample is in the top ten clones.

Hyperthyroidism was considered stable if no progression to ophthalmopathy occurred within 18 months of follow-up. Hyperthyroidism patients were newly diagnosed, were aged 18 to 65 years, and had a disease duration under 2 months. Patients were excluded if they had other autoimmune diseases, uncontrolled infections, pregnancy or lactation. Diagnosis relied on clinical symptoms, serum thyroxine, TRAb, thyroid ultrasound and orbital computed tomography. Ficoll-Paque density gradient centrifugation was used to isolate PBMCs from around 9.1 ml of fresh peripheral blood. Total RNA was extracted with Trizol reagent and quality-checked on an Agilent 2100 Bioanalyzer. This clonotype has a handful of counts. Its antigen is still unknown. No base-level quality is on record; no much larger clone is a single base apart. Sequences SGHDN (CDR1) and FVKESK (CDR2) are obtained from the germline V gene. V loses 1 base, J loses 7 bases, and the germline ends lie 11 bases apart. The CDR3 runs 13 amino acids, cysteine and phenylalanine included. The entry retains the CDR3 DNA only, 39 bases that are in frame from base 1.

The chain employs TRBV14 and TRBJ2-7; the D gene may be TRBD1 or TRBD2, since each aligns over 6 bases. The sample consisted of peripheral blood. This sequence was found in a woman in her late teens or twenties with stable Graves' hyperthyroidism. Some clones in this sample may be carry-over from other donors' samples. Donor details come from another sample of the same person, matched by shared clones. This receptor has the CDR3 CASSQAGAGEQYF. The base sequence is TGTGCCAGCAGCCAAGCGGGGGCTGGGGAGCAGTACTTC.